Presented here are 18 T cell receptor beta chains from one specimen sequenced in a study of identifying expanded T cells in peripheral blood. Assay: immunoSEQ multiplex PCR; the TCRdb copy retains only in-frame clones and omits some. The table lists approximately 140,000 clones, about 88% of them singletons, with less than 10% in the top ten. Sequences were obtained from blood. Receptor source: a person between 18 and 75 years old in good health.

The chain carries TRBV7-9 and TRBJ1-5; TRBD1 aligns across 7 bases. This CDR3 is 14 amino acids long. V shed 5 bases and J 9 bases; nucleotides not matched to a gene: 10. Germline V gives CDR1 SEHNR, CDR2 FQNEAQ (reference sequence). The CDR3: CASSRGSGGLPQHF. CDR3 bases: TGTGCCAGCAGCCGAGGGTCAGGGGGTTTGCCCCAGCATTTT.

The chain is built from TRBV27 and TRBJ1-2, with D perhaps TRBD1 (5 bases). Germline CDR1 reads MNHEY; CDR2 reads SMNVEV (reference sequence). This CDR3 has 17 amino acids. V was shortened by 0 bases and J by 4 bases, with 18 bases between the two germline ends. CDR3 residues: CASSLSGRAHTLYGYTF. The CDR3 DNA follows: TGTGCCAGCAGTTTATCAGGCAGGGCCCACACACTCTATGGCTACACCTTC.

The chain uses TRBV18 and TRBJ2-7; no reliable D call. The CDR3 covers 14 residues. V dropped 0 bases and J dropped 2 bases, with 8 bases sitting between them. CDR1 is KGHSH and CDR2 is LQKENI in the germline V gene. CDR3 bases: TGTGCCAGCTCACCACCGTACTTGACCTACGAGCAGTACTTC. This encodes CASSPPYLTYEQYF.

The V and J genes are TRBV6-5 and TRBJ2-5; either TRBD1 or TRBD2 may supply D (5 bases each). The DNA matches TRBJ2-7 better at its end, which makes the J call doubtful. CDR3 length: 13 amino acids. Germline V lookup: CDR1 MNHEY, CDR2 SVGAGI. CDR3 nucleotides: TGTGCCAGCAGGCCGGGACGAAGGGGCGAGCAGTACTTC. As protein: CASRPGRRGEQYF.

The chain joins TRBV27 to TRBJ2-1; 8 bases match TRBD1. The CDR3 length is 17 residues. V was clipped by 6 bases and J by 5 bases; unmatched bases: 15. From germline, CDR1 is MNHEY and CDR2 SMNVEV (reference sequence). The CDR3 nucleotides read TGTGCCAGCAGCTCGCCTCCCGACAGGGGTTTCCACAATGAGCAGTTCTTC. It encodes CASSSPPDRGFHNEQFF.

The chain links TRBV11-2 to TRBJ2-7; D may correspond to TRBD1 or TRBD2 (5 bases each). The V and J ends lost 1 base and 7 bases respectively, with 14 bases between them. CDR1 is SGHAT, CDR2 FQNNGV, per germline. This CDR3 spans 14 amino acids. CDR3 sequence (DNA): TGTGCCAGCAGCTTAGCCATGCAGGGCGGGGAGCAGTACTTC. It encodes CASSLAMQGGEQYF.

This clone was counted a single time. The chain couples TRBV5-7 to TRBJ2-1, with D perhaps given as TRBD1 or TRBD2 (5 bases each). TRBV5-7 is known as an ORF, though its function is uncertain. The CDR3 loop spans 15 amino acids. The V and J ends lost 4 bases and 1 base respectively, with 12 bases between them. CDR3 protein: CASSTGTASYNEQFF. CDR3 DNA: TGTGCCAGCAGCACCGGGACGGCGTCCTACAATGAGCAGTTCTTC.

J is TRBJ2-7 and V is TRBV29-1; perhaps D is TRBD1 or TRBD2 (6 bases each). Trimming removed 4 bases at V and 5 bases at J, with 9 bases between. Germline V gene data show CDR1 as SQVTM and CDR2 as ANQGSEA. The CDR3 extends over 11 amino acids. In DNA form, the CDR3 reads TGCAGCGTTGGAGGGGGGCACGAGCAGTACTTC. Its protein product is CSVGGGHEQYF.

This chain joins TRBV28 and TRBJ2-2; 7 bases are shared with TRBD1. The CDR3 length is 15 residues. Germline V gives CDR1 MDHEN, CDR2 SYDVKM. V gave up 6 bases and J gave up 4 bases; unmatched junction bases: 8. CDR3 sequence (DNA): TGTGCCAGCAGGGCTACCGGGACAGCCACCGGGGAGCTGTTTTTT. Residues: CASRATGTATGELFF.

CDR3 nucleotides: TGTGCCAGCTCACCCCCGGGACAACGCTCCTACGAGCAGTACTTC. Translation: CASSPPGQRSYEQYF. V and J are TRBV18 and TRBJ2-7; perhaps TRBD1 as D (6 bases). Looked up from germline, CDR1 is KGHSH and CDR2 is LQKENI. The CDR3 has 15 residues. Between the trimmed V and J ends, which lost 3 bases and 0 bases, there was a span of 12 bases.

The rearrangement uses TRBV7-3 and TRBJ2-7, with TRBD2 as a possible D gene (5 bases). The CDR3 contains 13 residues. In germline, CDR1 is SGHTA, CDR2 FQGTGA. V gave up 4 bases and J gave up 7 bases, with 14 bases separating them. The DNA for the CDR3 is TGTGCCAGCAGCTCCCGCCTCGGGGAAGAGCAGTACTTC. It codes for CASSSRLGEEQYF.

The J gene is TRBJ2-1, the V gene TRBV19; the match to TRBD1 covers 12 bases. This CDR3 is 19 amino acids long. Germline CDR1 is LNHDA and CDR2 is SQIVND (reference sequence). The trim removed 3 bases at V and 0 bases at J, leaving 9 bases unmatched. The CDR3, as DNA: TGTGCCAGTAGTATCTTGGGGACAGGGGGCATCAACTCCTACAATGAGCAGTTCTTC. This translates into CASSILGTGGINSYNEQFF.

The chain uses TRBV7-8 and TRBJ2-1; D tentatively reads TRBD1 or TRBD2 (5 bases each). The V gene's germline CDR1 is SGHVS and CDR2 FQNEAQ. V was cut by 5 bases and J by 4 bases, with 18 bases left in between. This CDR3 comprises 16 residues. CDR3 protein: CASSPSPGTGYNEQFF. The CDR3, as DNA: TGTGCCAGCAGCCCTAGTCCGGGGACGGGGTACAATGAGCAGTTCTTC.

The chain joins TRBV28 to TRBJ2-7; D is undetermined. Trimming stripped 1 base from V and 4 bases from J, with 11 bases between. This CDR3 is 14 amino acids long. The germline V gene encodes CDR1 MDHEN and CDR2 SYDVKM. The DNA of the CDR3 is TGTGCCAGCAGTTTATTCCGGGCCCTTTACGAGCAGTACTTC. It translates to CASSLFRALYEQYF.

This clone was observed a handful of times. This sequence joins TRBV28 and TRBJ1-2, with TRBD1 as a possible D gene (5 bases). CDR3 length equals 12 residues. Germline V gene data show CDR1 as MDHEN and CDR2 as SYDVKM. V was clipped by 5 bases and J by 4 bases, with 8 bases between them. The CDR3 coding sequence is TGTGCCAGCAGTGCCCAGGGCTATGGCTACACCTTC. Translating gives CASSAQGYGYTF.

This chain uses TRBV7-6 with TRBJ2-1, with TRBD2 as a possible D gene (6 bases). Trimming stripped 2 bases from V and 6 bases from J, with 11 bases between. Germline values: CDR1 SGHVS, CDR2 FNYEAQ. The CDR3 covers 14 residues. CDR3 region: CASSLIPGVNEQFF. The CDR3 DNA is TGTGCCAGCAGCTTAATTCCGGGGGTCAATGAGCAGTTCTTC.

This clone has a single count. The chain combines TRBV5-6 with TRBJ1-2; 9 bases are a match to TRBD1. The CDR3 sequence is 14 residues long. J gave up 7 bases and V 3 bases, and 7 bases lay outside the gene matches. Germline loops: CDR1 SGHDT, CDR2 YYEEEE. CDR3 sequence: CASSSWDRVIGYTF. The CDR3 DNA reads TGTGCCAGCAGCTCTTGGGACAGGGTAATTGGCTACACCTTC.

This chain's CDR3 is CASTQDKYTEAFF. CDR3 coding DNA: TGTGCCAGCACCCAGGACAAGTACACTGAAGCTTTCTTT. The chain is built from TRBV25-1 and TRBJ1-1; maybe TRBD1 (5 bases). CDR3 length equals 13 residues. The V and J ends lost 7 bases and 3 bases respectively, with 12 bases between them. The V gene's germline CDR1 is MGHDK and CDR2 SYGVNS.